The T cell receptor beta chain under discussion was sequenced for a study of spatial heterogeneity in lung cancer. This clonotype was detected only a few times. V was trimmed by 5 bases and J by 2 bases, leaving 13 bases between them. The CDR3 length is 14 residues. Germline assignment: CDR1 SGHAT and CDR2 FQNNGV. TCRdb reanalysed the 5' RACE reads using MiXCR and keeps one entry per CDR3 protein. The profile covers tens of thousands of distinct CDR3 sequences, with about an eighth appearing a single time and about 57% taken by the ten largest. Time point: sample taken at primary tumor resection. Whole RNA, which was extracted from tumor, nontumor lung tissue or frozen PBMC, was sequenced without any cell sorting.

V gene TRBV11-2 combines with J gene TRBJ2-7; D unresolved. This receptor was taken from a male donor with early-stage non-small cell lung cancer. This specimen consisted of PBMCs, obtained at surgery. CDR3 sequence: CASSLITPTYEQYF. The DNA for the CDR3 is TGTGCCAGCAGCCTTATAACGCCCACCTACGAGCAGTACTTC.